The clone carrying this T cell receptor beta chain was detected once. Source study methods: Amplification from reference gene primers served as the basis for estimated nucleated cell counts. Libraries were prepared by immunoSEQ multiplex PCR; TCRdb keeps only in-frame clonotypes and omits some of them. V and J calls and clone size are given by that table; D and trimming were obtained from the DNA. The sample comprises almost 300,000 clones, around 87% of which are singletons, and roughly 1.3% rests with the top ten. These data belong to a study of blood T cell repertoires in COVID-19. Looking at the study overall: Sample material is recorded as cDNA or gDNA derived from T cells, B-cell-depleted T cells, or PBMCs.

The sequence was collected from a man between 65 and 80 years old with acute or convalescent COVID-19. What was sequenced was peripheral blood.

The CDR3 sequence is CASSVGRGHSPLHF. CDR3 nucleotides: TGTGCCAGCAGCGTCGGCAGGGGGCATTCACCCCTCCACTTT. The chain combines TRBV7-9 with TRBJ1-6; TRBD1 matches at 8 bases. Germline lookup yields CDR1 SEHNR and CDR2 FQNEAQ (reference sequence). Trimming removed 5 bases from V and 8 bases from J; junction bases left unmatched: 5. The CDR3 loop spans 14 amino acids.